What follows is one T cell receptor beta chain and its context. This entry comes from a study of blood T cell repertoires in COVID-19. Study in general: Italy, Spain and the United States were the sources of the convalescent and acute COVID-19 samples.

In germline, CDR1 is ENHRY, CDR2 SYGVKD. The CDR3 consists of 19 residues. Trimming cost V 4 bases and J 3 bases, with 24 bases left between them. Authors' methods: Researchers report that nucleated cell counts were estimated from reference gene primer amplification. Clones were read by immunoSEQ multiplex PCR, and TCRdb kept only the in-frame ones, dropping some. From that table come the V and J calls and clone size; the DNA was used to work out D and trimming. Among some 75,000 clones, more than 85% were seen once, and the ten largest hold just under 0.6%. The rearrangement joins TRBV10-3 to TRBJ2-2; perhaps TRBD2 as D (5 bases). This TCR came from a man aged 60-69 years with acute or convalescent COVID-19. Sequencing was performed on peripheral blood. CDR3: CAISGRTDPVVSDTGELFF. The CDR3 DNA sequence: TGTGCCATCAGTGGGAGGACCGACCCGGTCGTATCGGACACCGGGGAGCTGTTTTTT.